What follows is one T cell receptor (beta chain) and its context. As yet, its antigen is unknown. The germline V gene encodes CDR1 SGHDT and CDR2 YYEEEE. V shed 4 bases and J 2 bases; nucleotides not matched to a gene: 2. This CDR3 is 15 amino acids long. The sample is drawn from a study of T-cell memory formation after mild COVID-19. Study as a whole: Largely donor-specific sequence clusters came from a couple of donors. Study-level findings and limits: Whether second-wave clones peaking at day 37 were SARS-CoV-2 specific went unconfirmed.

From the 5' RACE reads, TCRdb called clonotypes with MiXCR, one entry per CDR3 protein. The repertoire consists of 250,000 to 400,000 distinct CDR3 sequences, with roughly 13% occurring once and the leading ten covering over 20%. Sequencing was done on a sample of PBMCs or a T cell subset sorted from them (not recorded which). This receptor was taken from a man aged 18 to 29 who had mild COVID-19 (a few samples of this study predate the infection). Cell type and time point are not known. The genes are TRBV5-6 and TRBJ2-7; the match to TRBD2 covers 14 bases. Here the CDR3 reads CASSRLAGGTYEQYF. CDR3 bases: TGTGCCAGCAGCCGACTAGCGGGGGGGACCTACGAGCAGTACTTC.